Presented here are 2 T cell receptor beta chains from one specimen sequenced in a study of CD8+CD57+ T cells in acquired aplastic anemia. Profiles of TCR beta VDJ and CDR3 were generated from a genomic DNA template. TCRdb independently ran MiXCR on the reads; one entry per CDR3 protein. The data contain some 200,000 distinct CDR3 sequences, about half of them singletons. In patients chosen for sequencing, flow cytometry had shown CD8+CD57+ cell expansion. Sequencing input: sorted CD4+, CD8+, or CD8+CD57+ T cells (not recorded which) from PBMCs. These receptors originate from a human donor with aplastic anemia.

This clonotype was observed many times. The CDR3 protein is CASSLVPGQGYEQYF. The CDR3 DNA sequence: TGTGCCAGCAGCTTAGTTCCGGGACAGGGCTACGAGCAGTACTTC. The gene calls are TRBV6-6 and TRBJ2-7, with 9 bases aligning to TRBD1. J lost 3 bases, V lost 6 bases, and 9 bases had no gene match. CDR3 size: 15 residues. Germline V gene lookup returns CDR1 MNHNY and CDR2 SVGAGI (reference sequence).

Written as DNA, the CDR3 is TGTGCCAGTAGTATAAGCGACGAGCAGTACTTC. Translated, it gives CASSISDEQYF. The chain links TRBV19 to TRBJ2-7; no definite D call. CDR3 size: 11 residues. The germline V and J ends were trimmed by 2 bases and 5 bases, with 4 bases remaining between them. Germline CDR1 LNHDA, CDR2 SQIVND (reference sequence).